This T cell receptor beta chain came from a study of blood T cell repertoires in COVID-19. Study background: PBMCs, B-cell-depleted T cells, or T cells provided the cDNA or gDNA that made up the material.

The CDR3 consists of 14 residues. The germline CDR1 and CDR2 sequences are SGHDN and FVKESK. V was pared by 4 bases and J by 3 bases, with 4 bases of the junction left unmatched. Clinical histories supplied by participants themselves formed the basis of cohort assignment. How the authors handled the data: Scientists estimated how many nucleated cells there were by amplifying reference gene primers. Profiled with immunoSEQ multiplex PCR; TCRdb holds only in-frame clones, not every one. V and J calls and clone size are as listed in that table; D and trimming were resolved from the DNA. The table includes 300,000 to 400,000 clones, around 84% detected once.

The clonotype was recovered from a woman in her 30s who had been exposed to COVID-19. The V call is TRBV14, the J call TRBJ2-7; 9 positions match TRBD1. Sequenced material: PBMCs or T cells enriched from blood (not recorded which). The CDR3 bases are TGTGCCAGCAGCCGACCGGGACAGGGCTACGAGCAGTACTTC. Translated: CASSRPGQGYEQYF.